These 10 T cell receptor beta chains were sequenced from one sample in a study of early T cells in non-severe SARS-CoV-2 infection. Via MiXCR, TCRdb re-called the 5' RACE reads, giving one row per CDR3 protein. The data contain about 70,000 distinct CDR3 sequences, around 15% of them singletons. The material sequenced was whole blood, taken at baseline. Source of these receptors: an adult who was a healthcare worker with PCR-confirmed SARS-CoV-2 infection or an uninfected control (not recorded which).

The chain joins TRBV5-1 to TRBJ1-4; 8 bases map to TRBD1. The CDR3 contains 16 residues. Germline V gene lookup returns CDR1 SGHRS and CDR2 YFSETQ. The V gene end was trimmed by 0 bases and the J gene end by 6 bases; junction bases not matched to a gene: 7. In DNA, the CDR3 is TGCGCCAGCAGCTTGGCCAGGGAGACAGGGGATGAAAAACTGTTTTTT. Protein sequence: CASSLARETGDEKLFF.

The rearrangement links TRBV19 to TRBJ1-5; TRBD1 matches 7 bases. This CDR3 spans 16 amino acids. The germline gives CDR1 LNHDA, CDR2 SQIVND (reference sequence). V was pared by 3 bases and J by 6 bases, with 11 bases of the junction left unmatched. CDR3 loop: CASSILGQALSQPQHF. The DNA for the CDR3 is TGTGCCAGTAGTATCCTCGGACAGGCTCTGAGTCAGCCCCAGCATTTT.

The chain is built from TRBV20-1 and TRBJ1-3, with D possibly matching TRBD1 (5 bases). Trimming took 0 bases from V and 4 from J, leaving 10 bases between them. This CDR3 has 14 amino acids. The germline V gene has CDR1 DFQATT and CDR2 SNEGSKA (reference sequence). The CDR3 coding sequence is TGCAGTGCTAGAGATCCGCAGGGAGGAAACACCATATATTTT. The encoded protein is CSARDPQGGNTIYF.

To note about this clonotype: The junction and the germline gene differ at one end; a read error may be behind it. The gene calls are TRBV28 and TRBJ2-7; tentative D call: TRBD2 (6 bases). The CDR3 spans 13 residues. Germline lookup yields CDR1 MDHEN and CDR2 SYDVKM. CDR3 sequence: CASTLGGGYERYF. DNA for the CDR3: TGTGCCAGCACCCTGGGAGGAGGCTACGAGCGGTACTTC.

The chain has TRBV7-2 and TRBJ1-3; D not certain. Germline assignment: CDR1 SGHTA and CDR2 FQGNSA. Trimming pared 5 bases from V and 0 bases from J, leaving 20 bases between. The CDR3 sequence is 18 residues long. The CDR3 sequence is CASSPGRAFSISGNTIYF. Here the CDR3 DNA reads TGTGCCAGCAGCCCTGGACGGGCGTTCTCTATCTCTGGAAACACCATATATTTT.

This clonotype came up many times. The CDR3 is CASSMGSSGRYNEQFF. The CDR3 nucleotides are TGTGCCAGTAGTATGGGGAGTAGCGGGAGGTACAATGAGCAGTTCTTC. The chain joins TRBV19 to TRBJ2-1; 10 bases fit TRBD2. This CDR3 spans 16 amino acids. J gave up 4 bases and V 3 bases, and 6 bases lay outside the gene matches. Germline V gene sequence: CDR1 LNHDA, CDR2 SQIVND (reference sequence).

V gene TRBV6-4 combines with J gene TRBJ2-1; TRBD2 matches 11 bases. The CDR3 is 16 residues long. The V and J ends lost 6 bases and 7 bases, in that order; junction bases with no gene match: 11. Per the germline V gene, CDR1 is MRHNA and CDR2 is SNTAGT. The CDR3 protein is CASSLSELAGVNEQFF. In DNA form, the CDR3 reads TGTGCCAGCAGCCTTTCCGAACTAGCGGGAGTGAATGAGCAGTTCTTC.

This clonotype was seen a handful of times. The chain is built from TRBV29-1 and TRBJ1-1; a weak D match, TRBD1 (5 bases). The CDR3 spans 12 residues. With 5 bases removed from V and 5 bases from J, the gap between germline ends came to 12 bases. Germline-derived CDR1 and CDR2 are SQVTM and ANQGSEA. The CDR3 bases are TGCAGCGTTCGCGACAGACAGACTGAAGCTTTCTTT. It yields the protein CSVRDRQTEAFF.

There are many counts of this clonotype. J is TRBJ2-5 and V is TRBV6-1; 9 bases match TRBD2. CDR3 length equals 17 residues. V lost 1 base to trimming and J lost 2 bases; unmatched junction nucleotides: 8. Germline assignment: CDR1 MNHNS and CDR2 SASEGT. The CDR3 region is CASSEGEASGIQETQYF. The DNA of the CDR3 is TGTGCCAGCAGTGAAGGAGAAGCTAGCGGGATTCAAGAGACCCAGTACTTC.

The table lists this clonotype with many counts. This rearrangement joins TRBV7-7 to TRBJ2-1; D is ambiguous. The V and J ends lost 5 bases and 0 bases respectively, with 11 bases between them. The CDR3 totals 15 residues. Germline V gene sequence: CDR1 SSHAT, CDR2 FNYEAQ (reference sequence). The CDR3 is CASSPAWDSYNEQFF. DNA of the CDR3: TGTGCCAGCAGCCCTGCCTGGGACTCCTACAATGAGCAGTTCTTC. Full variable domain (remainder filled in from reference TRBV7-7 and TRBJ2-1): GAGVSQSPRYKVTKRGQDVTLRCDPISSHATLYWYQQALGQGPEFLTYFNYEAQPDKSGLPSDRFSAERPEGSISTLTIQRTEQRDSAMYRCASSPAWDSYNEQFFGPGTRLTVL.